Shown below are 15 T cell receptor beta chains from a single sample sequenced in a study of blood T cell repertoires in COVID-19. Here immunoSEQ multiplex PCR was the method, and the copy in TCRdb shows in-frame clones only, minus some. The sample shows tens of thousands of clones, roughly 80% of them seen only once. Sequenced material: peripheral blood. The receptors stem from a human donor in a cohort sampled during active COVID-19.

In its sample, this clone was seen a few times. J is TRBJ2-7 and V is TRBV11-2; 10 nucleotides match TRBD2. CDR1 is SGHAT, CDR2 FQNNGV, per germline. V shed 5 bases and J 9 bases; nucleotides not matched to a gene: 13. The CDR3 consists of 15 residues. The CDR3 loop reads CASSPRTSGLGGQYF. CDR3 in DNA: TGTGCCAGCAGCCCCCGGACTAGCGGACTGGGTGGGCAGTACTTC.

This chain connects TRBV19 to TRBJ1-2; D may be TRBD1 (6 bases). This CDR3 is built from 16 residues. Trimming stripped 6 bases from V and 4 bases from J, with 21 bases between. CDR1 is LNHDA and CDR2 is SQIVND in the germline V gene (reference sequence). The CDR3 loop is CASRDLLTGNTYGYTF. The CDR3 DNA follows: TGTGCCAGTAGAGATCTATTGACAGGAAACACCTATGGCTACACCTTC.

This chain links TRBV10-3 with TRBJ2-4; 13 bases are shared with TRBD2. There are 14 residues in the CDR3. Unmatched junction bases numbered 0, after V lost 4 bases and J lost 6 bases. Germline-derived CDR1 and CDR2 are ENHRY and SYGVKD. CDR3 sequence reads: CAISGTSGGNIQYF. CDR3 nucleotides: TGTGCCATCAGTGGGACTAGCGGGGGAAACATTCAGTACTTC.

The chain has TRBV24-1 and TRBJ2-4; possibly TRBD2 for D (7 bases). The CDR3 has 18 residues. V was trimmed by 4 bases and J by 3 bases, leaving 21 bases between them. The V gene's germline CDR1 is KGHDR and CDR2 SFDVKD. CDR3 bases: TGTGCCACCAGTGACCCTCTGGGGGGGGGCGACGGCAAAAACATTCAGTACTTC. Protein product: CATSDPLGGGDGKNIQYF.

The chain is built from TRBV28 and TRBJ2-1, with a weak D call TRBD1 (6 bases). The V and J ends lost 7 bases and 4 bases respectively, with 14 bases between them. The CDR3 sequence is 14 residues long. CDR1 is MDHEN, CDR2 SYDVKM, per germline. As DNA, the CDR3 is TGTGCCAGCACGAGGGACACTGGTTACAATGAGCAGTTCTTC. It is translated as CASTRDTGYNEQFF.

This chain joins TRBV5-5 and TRBJ1-2; no reliable D call. CDR1 SGHKS and CDR2 YYEKEE come from the germline V gene (reference sequence). The CDR3 totals 17 residues. Trimming left V 5 bases short and J 0 bases short, with 20 bases between. The CDR3 region is CASRFTGNIFANYGYTF. The CDR3 region has the DNA TGTGCCAGCAGATTTACGGGAAACATATTTGCTAACTATGGCTACACCTTC.

The chain combines TRBV5-1 with TRBJ2-5; D is ambiguous. This CDR3 has 15 amino acids. The germline gives CDR1 SGHRS, CDR2 YFSETQ. Trimming removed 4 bases from V and 4 bases from J, with 17 bases in between. The CDR3 bases are TGCGCCAGCAGCGGCCAGGCCATCAAAGGAGAGACCCAGTACTTC. It is translated as CASSGQAIKGETQYF.

The chain uses TRBV28 and TRBJ1-6, with a possible D match to TRBD1 (6 bases). CDR1 and CDR2 (germline): MDHEN, SYDVKM. The length of the CDR3 is 17 residues. V was cut by 5 bases and J by 0 bases, with 14 bases left in between. CDR3 region: CASSGRGGHSYNSPLHF. The DNA for the CDR3 is TGTGCCAGCAGTGGGCGGGGGGGGCACTCCTATAATTCACCCCTCCACTTT.

This sequence joins TRBV30 and TRBJ2-2, with 7 bases fitting TRBD1. This CDR3 comprises 14 residues. V lost 3 bases and J lost 6; bases outside the gene matches: 7. Germline V CDR1 and CDR2: GTSNPN, SVGIG (reference sequence). The CDR3, as DNA: TGTGCCTGGAGCCAAAACAGGGGATCCGGGGAGCTGTTTTTT. Translation gives CAWSQNRGSGELFF.

In its sample, this clone was seen once. The chain links TRBV11-3 to TRBJ2-1; TRBD1 agrees at 11 bases. The junction had 7 bases not matched to a gene; V was cut back by 4 bases and J by 8 bases. Germline assignment: CDR1 SGHNT and CDR2 YENEEA. The CDR3 is made up of 15 amino acids. CDR3: CASSSGQGDWDEQFF. DNA for the CDR3: TGTGCCAGCAGCTCGGGACAGGGGGATTGGGATGAGCAGTTCTTC.

The genes are TRBV6-2 or TRBV6-3 and TRBJ2-5; D is unclear. This CDR3 has 12 residues. With 2 bases removed from V and 3 bases from J, the gap between germline ends came to 4 bases. CDR1 and CDR2 from the germline V gene are MNHEY and SVGEGT. In nucleotides, the CDR3 is TGTGCCAGCAGTTACCTTGAAGAGACCCAGTACTTC. Its translation is CASSYLEETQYF.

The J gene is TRBJ2-2, the V gene TRBV6-2 or TRBV6-3; TRBD2 agrees at 7 bases. Per germline, CDR1 MNHEY and CDR2 SVGEGT. This CDR3 is built from 15 residues. With 4 bases clipped from V and 1 base from J, the junction kept 3 bases outside the gene matches. For the CDR3, the DNA is TGTGCCAGCAGTTCCAGCGGGAAGAACACCGGGGAGCTGTTTTTT. It specifies CASSSSGKNTGELFF.

This clone was recorded a few times. V and J are TRBV5-4 and TRBJ1-1; a weak D match, TRBD1 (5 bases). V was shortened by 0 bases and J by 6 bases, with 15 bases between the two germline ends. The CDR3 has 15 amino acids. From germline, CDR1 is SGHNT and CDR2 YYREEE (reference sequence). CDR3 sequence (DNA): TGTGCCAGCAGCTTGGGGGGGGGAGCGGGATCTGAAGCTTTCTTT. Translating gives CASSLGGGAGSEAFF.

V and J are TRBV5-1 and TRBJ2-7, with D perhaps TRBD2 (6 bases). Per germline, CDR1 SGHRS and CDR2 YFSETQ. Trimming cost V 4 bases and J 0 bases, with 17 bases left between them. The CDR3 runs 16 residues. CDR3 protein: CASSPDGGTDSYEQYF. The CDR3 coding sequence is TGCGCCAGCAGCCCGGATGGGGGGACGGACTCCTACGAGCAGTACTTC.

V gene TRBV7-2 combines with J gene TRBJ2-1; 12 nucleotides align to TRBD2. After removal of 4 bases from V and 2 bases from J, the junction contained 6 bases not matched to a gene. The CDR3 spans 17 residues. Germline loops: CDR1 SGHTA, CDR2 FQGNSA. CDR3 DNA sequence: TGTGCCAGCAGCTCCGCGCTAGCGGGGGGGCCCTACAATGAGCAGTTCTTC. It translates to CASSSALAGGPYNEQFF.